A selection of T cell receptor beta chains follows, all from one sample in a study of shared clonotypes between healthy human individuals. TCRdb's table, derived via immunoSEQ multiplex PCR, lists solely in-frame clones and lacks some. This sample has 550,000 to 600,000 clones, with roughly 98% found just once. Input material: naive CD8+ T cells sorted from blood. Every receptor here comes from a man in his thirties or forties in good health. Each CDR3 is given with its conserved first and last residue. A D gene is named only where the DNA matches it firmly. For some rows the clone size is stated as once, few or many, or as a class when expanded; others skip it.

J | size | D | V | DNA | CDR3
TRBJ2-4 | once | TRBD2 | TRBV5-1 | TGCGCCAGCAGCTCTGGGACTAGCGGGCAGGAAAACATTCAGTACTTC | CASSSGTSGQENIQYF
TRBJ2-1 | . | TRBD2 | TRBV5-1 | TGCGCCACCCAACTCTCCCTAGCGGAGACGAGGGAGCAGTTCTTC | CATQLSLAETREQFF
TRBJ2-1 | . | TRBD2 | TRBV11-3 | TGTGCCAGCAGCTCCTCTAGCGGTAAGCAGTTCTTC | CASSSSSGKQFF
TRBJ2-2 | once | . | TRBV4-1 | TGCGCCAGCAGCCAAGATATGGCCGGCACCGGGGAGCTGTTTTTT | CASSQDMAGTGELFF
TRBJ1-1 | . | . | TRBV6-5 | TGTGCCAGCAGTTACTCGGGGGGGGAAGCTTTCTTT | CASSYSGGEAFF
TRBJ2-1 | . | . | TRBV7-2 | TGTGCCAGCAGCTTAGCGGGGCTAGTTGAGCAGTTCTTC | CASSLAGLVEQFF
TRBJ2-7 | . | . | TRBV7-9 | TGTGCCAGCAGCCCCCAGGACGGAATGATTTACGAGCAGTACTTC | CASSPQDGMIYEQYF
TRBJ2-7 | . | . | TRBV2 | TGTGCCAGCATCGGCCCTTTCTACGAGCAGTACTTC | CASIGPFYEQYF
TRBJ2-5 | . | . | TRBV29-1 | TGCAGCGTTGGCGCAGGGCCGGAAGAGACCCAGTACTTC | CSVGAGPEETQYF
TRBJ2-5 | . | TRBD1 | TRBV5-1 | TGCGCCAGCAGCGAACATGGACAGGGCCAAGAGACCCAGTACTTC | CASSEHGQGQETQYF
TRBJ2-5 | once | . | TRBV9 | TGTGCCAGCAGCTCCCGGACCTCCGCGGGCCAGTACTTC | CASSSRTSAGQYF
TRBJ2-5 | . | . | TRBV29-1 | TGCAGCGTTGAGGGCGGGTCAGGTTGGGAGGTCGAGACCCAGTACTTC | CSVEGGSGWEVETQYF
TRBJ2-1 | . | TRBD2 | TRBV5-6 | TGTGCCAGCAGCTTGGCCTCGGGACTAGCGGACAATGAGCAGTTCTTC | CASSLASGLADNEQFF
TRBJ1-2 | . | . | TRBV5-6 | TGTGCCAGCAGCCCCCGTTTCAGGGATCACTATGGCTACACCTTC | CASSPRFRDHYGYTF
TRBJ2-2 | . | . | TRBV9 | TGTGCCAGCGGCCCCGGTAGTACCGGGGAGCTGTTTTTT | CASGPGSTGELFF
TRBJ2-7 | . | . | TRBV11-2 | TGTGCCAGTAGCTTAGTGGGGGTAGGGTACGAGCAGTACTTC | CASSLVGVGYEQYF
TRBJ2-5 | . | TRBD2 | TRBV7-9 | TGTGCCAGCAGCCTTGGACTAGCCCCCCTAGAGACCCAGTACTTC | CASSLGLAPLETQYF
TRBJ2-1 | . | . | TRBV5-1 | TGCGCCACCGGTGAGGGGTTCAATGAGCAGTTCTTC | CATGEGFNEQFF
TRBJ1-1 | . | . | TRBV28 | TGTGCCAGCAGTTATATGGTCACTGAAGCTTTCTTT | CASSYMVTEAFF
TRBJ2-7 | . | TRBD2 | TRBV5-4 | TGTGCCAGCAGCTTGGTCGTCGGGGGGGCCTACGAGCAGTACTTC | CASSLVVGGAYEQYF
TRBJ2-7 | once | TRBD1 | TRBV7-9 | TGTGCCAGCCAAGGGGACAGCAGTAGTGAGCAGTACTTC | CASQGDSSSEQYF
TRBJ2-7 | . | TRBD1 | TRBV4-1 | TGCGCCAGCAGCCACCTGCCAGGGACAGCCTACGAGCAGTACTTC | CASSHLPGTAYEQYF
TRBJ2-7 | . | . | TRBV5-4 | TGTGCCAGCAGCTCGGGGGCGGGAGAGCAGTACTTC | CASSSGAGEQYF
TRBJ2-5 | . | . | TRBV11-2 | TGTGCCAGCAGCTCCCGGCGGGTGCGGGGCGGGGAGACCCAGTACTTC | CASSSRRVRGGETQYF
TRBJ2-1 | . | TRBD2 | TRBV25-1 | TGTGCCAGCAGTGAACCGTCTTGGGCGGGAGCCCTTTACAATGAGCAGTTCTTC | CASSEPSWAGALYNEQFF
TRBJ2-7 | . | . | TRBV29-1 | TGCAGCGTTGAGTCCCGGGGACGTCCCTACGAGCAGTACTTC | CSVESRGRPYEQYF
TRBJ1-5 | . | . | TRBV6-5 | TGTGCCAGCAGTTACTCGGGGGGAAATCAGCCCCAGCATTTT | CASSYSGGNQPQHF
TRBJ2-1 | . | TRBD2 | TRBV2 | TGTGCCAGCAGGAAGGGTAGCGGGAAGGGTCATGAGCAGTTCTTC | CASRKGSGKGHEQFF
TRBJ2-1 | . | TRBD2 | TRBV11-3 | TGTGCCAGCAGCAGACAGCGGGGTCCCTACAATGAGCAGTTCTTC | CASSRQRGPYNEQFF
TRBJ1-1 | . | TRBD1 | TRBV27 | TGTGCCAGCAGTTCTGGGACAGGGAACACTGAAGCTTTCTTT | CASSSGTGNTEAFF
TRBJ1-4 | . | TRBD1 | TRBV5-1 | TGCGCCAGCAGCTTCGGGACAGGGTTTGTAGGGAATGAAAAACTGTTTTTT | CASSFGTGFVGNEKLFF
TRBJ2-5 | . | . | TRBV6-5 | TGTGCCAGCAGTTTACGATGGACAGACTTTTGGGAGACCCAGTACTTC | CASSLRWTDFWETQYF
TRBJ2-6 | . | . | TRBV29-1 | TGCAGCGTTGTAGGCCCTGGGGCCAACGTCCTGACTTTC | CSVVGPGANVLTF
TRBJ2-3 | . | . | TRBV7-9 | TGTGCCAGCAGCTTATGGAGGGATAGCACAGATACGCAGTATTTT | CASSLWRDSTDTQYF
TRBJ2-5 | . | . | TRBV15 | TGTGCCGCGCGGAAACCGGGAGTTGAGACCCAGTACTTC | CAARKPGVETQYF
TRBJ1-5 | . | . | TRBV7-9 | TGTGCCAGCAGCTTAGATGGGCAGCCCCAGCATTTT | CASSLDGQPQHF
TRBJ2-7 | . | . | TRBV9 | TGTGCCAGCAGCCCGAGTCAAGCCGGATACGAGCAGTACTTC | CASSPSQAGYEQYF
TRBJ2-7 | . | . | TRBV29-1 | TGCAGCGTTGAACAGGCCTACGAGCAGTACTTC | CSVEQAYEQYF
TRBJ2-5 | . | . | TRBV18 | TGTGCCAGCTCAGTGCGGGACACCCTTCCACAAGAGACCCAGTACTTC | CASSVRDTLPQETQYF
TRBJ2-1 | . | . | TRBV19 | TGTGCCAGTAGTGGGGACAATGAGCAGTTCTTC | CASSGDNEQFF
TRBJ1-1 | . | . | TRBV7-9 | TGTGCCAGCAGACAATGGGGCTCTGAAGCTTTCTTT | CASRQWGSEAFF
TRBJ2-3 | . | TRBD2 | TRBV7-2 | TGTGCCAGCAGCTTGGATAGCGGGAGCGGGTATACGCAGTATTTT | CASSLDSGSGYTQYF
TRBJ2-7 | . | . | TRBV7-9 | TGTGCCAGCAGCCCGGGAGAGGGGCCCTACTACGAGCAGTACTTC | CASSPGEGPYYEQYF
TRBJ2-1 | . | . | TRBV6-5 | TGTGCCAGCAGTCCCAAGGTCCTAGGGTCCAATGAGCAGTTCTTC | CASSPKVLGSNEQFF
TRBJ2-1 | . | . | TRBV15 | TGTGCCACCAGCCCGGGACCTTACAATGAGCAGTTCTTC | CATSPGPYNEQFF
TRBJ2-1 | . | . | TRBV15 | TGTGCCACCAGCAGTTTCTCCGGGACACTAGGCTCCTACAATGAGCAGTTCTTC | CATSSFSGTLGSYNEQFF
TRBJ2-2 | . | TRBD1 | TRBV7-3 | TGTGCCAGCAGCTTATCCGGGACAGGGGGCTTTTTAGACACCGGGGAGCTGTTTTTT | CASSLSGTGGFLDTGELFF
TRBJ2-4 | . | . | TRBV6-1 | TGTGCCAGCAGTGAAGTTTCCACATTTAGCCGTCTAGCCAAAAACATTCAGTACTTC | CASSEVSTFSRLAKNIQYF
TRBJ2-3 | . | TRBD2 | TRBV27 | TGTGCCAGCAGTTGGCGGGAGGATGGCACAGATACGCAGTATTTT | CASSWREDGTDTQYF
TRBJ2-1 | . | . | TRBV2 | TGTGCCAGCGGGGGGAGTAGGAATGAGCAGTTCTTC | CASGGSRNEQFF
TRBJ2-7 | . | . | TRBV6-5 | TGTGCCAGCAGCCCCCGCTCGTCGAGCTACGAGCAGTACTTC | CASSPRSSSYEQYF
TRBJ1-1 | . | . | TRBV7-8 | TGTGCCAGCAGCTATACAGGGCGGAGTGACACTGAAGCTTTCTTT | CASSYTGRSDTEAFF
TRBJ2-1 | . | . | TRBV7-9 | TGTGCCAGCAGCTTTTTCGACAGGAGCAATGAGCAGTTCTTC | CASSFFDRSNEQFF
TRBJ1-4 | once | . | TRBV7-2 | TGTGCCAGCAGCTTATGGACAGACTACGCAACTAATGAAAAACTGTTTTTT | CASSLWTDYATNEKLFF
TRBJ2-1 | . | . | TRBV27 | TGTGCCAGCAGCCGTCCCCCAGGTGAGCAGTTCTTC | CASSRPPGEQFF
TRBJ2-7 | . | . | TRBV11-2 | TGTGCCAGCAGCTTAGGGGTACAGTACTACGAGCAGTACTTC | CASSLGVQYYEQYF
TRBJ1-2 | . | TRBD1 | TRBV27 | TGTGCCAGCAGTTTAACAGGGGCTGAGGGCTACACCTTC | CASSLTGAEGYTF
TRBJ2-5 | . | . | TRBV7-8 | TGTGCCACCGCGGTCCAAGAGACCCAGTACTTC | CATAVQETQYF
TRBJ2-7 | . | . | TRBV27 | TGTGCCAGCAGTTTATCGGGAACATCCTACGAGCAGTACTTC | CASSLSGTSYEQYF